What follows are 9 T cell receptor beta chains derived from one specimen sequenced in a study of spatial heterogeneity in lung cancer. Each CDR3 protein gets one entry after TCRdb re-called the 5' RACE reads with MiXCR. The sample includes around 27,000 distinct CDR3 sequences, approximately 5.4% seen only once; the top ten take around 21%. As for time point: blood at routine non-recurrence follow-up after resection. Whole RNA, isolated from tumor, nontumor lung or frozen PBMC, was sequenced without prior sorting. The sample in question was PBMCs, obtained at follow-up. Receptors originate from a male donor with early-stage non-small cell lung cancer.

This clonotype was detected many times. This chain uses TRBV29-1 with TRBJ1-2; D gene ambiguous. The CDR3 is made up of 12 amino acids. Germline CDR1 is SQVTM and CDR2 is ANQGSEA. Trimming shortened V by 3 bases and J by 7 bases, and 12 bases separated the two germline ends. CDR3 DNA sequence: TGCAGCGTTGACCCTCAACTTGCTGGCTACACCTTC. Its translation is CSVDPQLAGYTF.

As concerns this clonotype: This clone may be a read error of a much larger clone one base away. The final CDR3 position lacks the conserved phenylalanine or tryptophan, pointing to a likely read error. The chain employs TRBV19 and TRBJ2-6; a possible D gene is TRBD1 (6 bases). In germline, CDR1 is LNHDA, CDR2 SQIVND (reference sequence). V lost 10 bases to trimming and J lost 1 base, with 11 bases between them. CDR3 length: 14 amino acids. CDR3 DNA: TGTGCCATTAAGGACAGTTCTGGGGCCAACGTCCTGACTTCC. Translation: CAIKDSSGANVLTS.

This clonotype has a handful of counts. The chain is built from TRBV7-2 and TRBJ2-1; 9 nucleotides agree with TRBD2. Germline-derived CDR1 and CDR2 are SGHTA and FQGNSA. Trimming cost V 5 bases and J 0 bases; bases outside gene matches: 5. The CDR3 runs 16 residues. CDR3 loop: CASSQYSGSSYNEQFF. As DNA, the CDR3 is TGTGCCAGCAGCCAATATAGCGGGAGCTCCTACAATGAGCAGTTCTTC.

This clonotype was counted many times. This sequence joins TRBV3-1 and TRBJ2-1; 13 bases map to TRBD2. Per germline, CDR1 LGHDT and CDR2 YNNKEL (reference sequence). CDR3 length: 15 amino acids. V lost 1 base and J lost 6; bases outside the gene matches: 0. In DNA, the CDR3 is TGTGCCAGCAGCCAAGGGACTAGCGGGAGCAATGAGCAGTTCTTC. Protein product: CASSQGTSGSNEQFF.

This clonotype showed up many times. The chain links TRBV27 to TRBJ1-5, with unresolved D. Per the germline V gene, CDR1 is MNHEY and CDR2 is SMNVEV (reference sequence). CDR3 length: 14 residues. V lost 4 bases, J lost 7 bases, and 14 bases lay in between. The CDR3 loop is CASSSRYGGQPQHF. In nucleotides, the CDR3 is TGTGCCAGCAGTTCCCGGTACGGTGGGCAGCCCCAGCATTTT.

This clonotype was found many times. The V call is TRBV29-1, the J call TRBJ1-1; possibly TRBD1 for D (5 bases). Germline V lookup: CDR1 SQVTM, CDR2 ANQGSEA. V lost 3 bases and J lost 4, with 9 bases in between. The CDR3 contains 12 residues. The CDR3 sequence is CSVDWGGTEAFF. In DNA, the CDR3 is TGCAGCGTTGACTGGGGGGGCACTGAAGCTTTCTTT.

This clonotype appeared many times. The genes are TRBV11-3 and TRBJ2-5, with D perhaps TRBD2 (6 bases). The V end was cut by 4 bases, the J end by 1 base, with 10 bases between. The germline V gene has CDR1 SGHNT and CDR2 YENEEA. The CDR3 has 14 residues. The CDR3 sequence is CASSSPGAQETQYF. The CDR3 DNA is TGTGCCAGCAGCTCCCCGGGAGCCCAAGAGACCCAGTACTTC.

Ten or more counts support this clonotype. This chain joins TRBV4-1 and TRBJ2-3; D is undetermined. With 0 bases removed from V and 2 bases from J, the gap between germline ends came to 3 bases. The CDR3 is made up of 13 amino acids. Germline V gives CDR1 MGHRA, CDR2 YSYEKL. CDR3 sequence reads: CASSQDFTDTQYF. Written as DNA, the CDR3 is TGCGCCAGCAGCCAAGATTTCACAGATACGCAGTATTTT.

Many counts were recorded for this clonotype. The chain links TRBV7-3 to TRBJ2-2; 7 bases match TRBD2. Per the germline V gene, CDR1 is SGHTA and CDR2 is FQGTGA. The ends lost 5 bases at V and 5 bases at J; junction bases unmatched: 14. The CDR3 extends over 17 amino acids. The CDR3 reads CASSPRPGLLRTGELFF. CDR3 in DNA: TGTGCCAGCAGCCCGCGACCGGGACTACTTCGAACCGGGGAGCTGTTTTTT.